This record concerns one T cell receptor beta chain sequence. This specimen belongs to a study of control samples from healthy donors and cancer patients. Only in-frame clones appear in the TCRdb table, and some are missing; sequencing was by immunoSEQ multiplex PCR. The sample shows over 100,000 clones, around 89% of them seen only once. The CDR3 has 15 amino acids. In germline, CDR1 is WNHNN, CDR2 SYGVQD (reference sequence). V shed 6 bases, J shed 7 bases, and the junction held 6 bases outside the gene matches. The origin of this receptor is a woman aged 50 to 60 in good health. The chain combines TRBV10-1 with TRBJ2-1; the match to TRBD2 covers 13 bases. What was sequenced was blood. Here the CDR3 DNA reads TGCGCCAGCAGCGTGACTAGCGGGGGGAAGAATGAGCAGTTCTTC. This translates into CASSVTSGGKNEQFF.